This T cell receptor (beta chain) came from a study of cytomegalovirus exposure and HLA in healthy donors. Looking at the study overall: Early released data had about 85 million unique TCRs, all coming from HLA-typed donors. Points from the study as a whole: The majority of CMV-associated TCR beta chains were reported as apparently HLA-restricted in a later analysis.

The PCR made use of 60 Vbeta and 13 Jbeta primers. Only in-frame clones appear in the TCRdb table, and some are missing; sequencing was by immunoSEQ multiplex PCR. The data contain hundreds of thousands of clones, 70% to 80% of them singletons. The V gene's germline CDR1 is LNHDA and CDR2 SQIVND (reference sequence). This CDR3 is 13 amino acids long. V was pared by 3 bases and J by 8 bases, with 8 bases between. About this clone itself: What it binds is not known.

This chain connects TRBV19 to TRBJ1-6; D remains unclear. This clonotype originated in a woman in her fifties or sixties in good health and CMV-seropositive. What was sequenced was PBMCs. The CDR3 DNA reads TGTGCCAGTAGTATGTACGGAGATTCACCCCTCCACTTT. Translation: CASSMYGDSPLHF.